The clone carrying this T cell receptor beta chain came up a few times. As yet, its antigen is unknown. This specimen belongs to a study of identical twins. The study's findings and limits: There were fewer insertions in abundant cord blood beta clonotypes, but memory repertoires showed no such pattern.

TCRdb processed the 5' RACE reads anew with MiXCR; each CDR3 protein has one entry. The sample holds 400,000 to 550,000 distinct CDR3 sequences, about 24% seen once. The length of the CDR3 is 16 residues. Losses at the gene ends were 10 bases for V and 9 bases for J; bases not matched to a gene: 20. Germline lookup yields CDR1 ENHRY and CDR2 SYGVKD. The same data also contributed to another study, on T cells expressing NK-cell markers. That study adds: Eight donors were sequenced, seven testing HCMV-seropositive and one testing seronegative. CD8+ T cells in a handful of donors included dominant NKG2C+ clonotypes at roughly 1.0-7.0%. The same clonotypes also predominated in the CD3+CD56-NKG2C+ fraction of several donors.

Material for sequencing was CD4+ T cells sorted from blood. The chain carries TRBV10-3 and TRBJ2-1, with TRBD2 identical over 8 bases. The receptor comes from a woman in her late teens or twenties in good health. The CDR3 DNA sequence: TGTGCCACCTTAAGCAGCGGGAGTAGAGTAGGGGGTGAGCAGTTCTTC. It yields the protein CATLSSGSRVGGEQFF.